The entry below describes one T cell receptor beta chain. The antigen is not known. The record originates from a study of shared clonotypes between healthy human individuals. Overall study findings and caveats: Researchers sampled blood only, noting tissue repertoires likely differ.

Clones were read by immunoSEQ multiplex PCR, and TCRdb kept only the in-frame ones, dropping some. The sample records fewer than 550,000 clones, about 79% being singletons. V was clipped by 3 bases and J by 8 bases; unmatched bases: 10. From germline, CDR1 is SGHRS and CDR2 YFSETQ. This CDR3 is 14 amino acids long. The sequence was obtained from a middle-aged woman in good health. Some clones in this sample may be carry-over from other donors' samples. The sequencing input was PBMCs. The J gene is TRBJ1-2, the V gene TRBV5-1, with 7 bases fitting TRBD1. The CDR3, as DNA: TGCGCCAGCAGCTCCCACAGGGGATTTGGCGGCTACACCTTC. Its protein product is CASSSHRGFGGYTF.